This record concerns one T cell receptor beta chain sequence. The second PCR ran roughly 6 to 11 cycles with a sample-barcoded 5' primer and J-beta primers. Every cDNA molecule carried a tag from a template-switch adaptor bearing 12 random nucleotides. One entry per CDR3 protein, called by TCRdb with MiXCR from the 5' RACE reads. The profile shows 1 million or so distinct CDR3 sequences, roughly 24% of them singletons. The data were obtained in a study of blood T cells in healthy people across ages. The ends were cut back, 6 bases at V and 7 bases at J, with 19 bases in the middle. The CDR3 spans 14 residues. Germline V CDR1 and CDR2: MNHEY, SVGEGT. These same data were also listed under a study on T cells of mothers and their children.

The sequenced sample was blood. The TCR originated in a girl aged 2 to 10 in good health. The V gene is TRBV6-2 or TRBV6-3, the J gene TRBJ2-7; D remains ambiguous. CDR3 DNA sequence: TGTGCCAGCAGCTTCCCACTCCCATCGAGGGAGCAGTACTTC. Its protein is CASSFPLPSREQYF.